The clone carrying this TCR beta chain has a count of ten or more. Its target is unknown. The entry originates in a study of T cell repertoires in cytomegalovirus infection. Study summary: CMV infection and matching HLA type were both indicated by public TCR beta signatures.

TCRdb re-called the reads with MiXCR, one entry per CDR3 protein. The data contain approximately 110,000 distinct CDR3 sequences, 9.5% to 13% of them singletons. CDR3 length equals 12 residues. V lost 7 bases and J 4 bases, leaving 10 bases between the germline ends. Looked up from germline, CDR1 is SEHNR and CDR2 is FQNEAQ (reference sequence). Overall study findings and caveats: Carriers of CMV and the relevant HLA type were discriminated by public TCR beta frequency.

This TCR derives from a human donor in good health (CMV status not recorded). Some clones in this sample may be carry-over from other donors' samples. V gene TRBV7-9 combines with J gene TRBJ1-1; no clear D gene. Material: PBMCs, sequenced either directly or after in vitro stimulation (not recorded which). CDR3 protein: CASTPAGTEAFF. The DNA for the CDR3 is TGTGCCAGCACCCCGGCGGGCACTGAAGCTTTCTTT.